This T cell receptor beta chain was sequenced in a study of T cell responses to AZD1222 COVID-19 vaccine. The study's findings and limits: An increase in Spike-specific TCR breadth and depth was observed after two AZD1222 doses. Donors were mostly white British, more females; clonal diversity possibly underestimated. Of the AZD1222 recipients, only five to seven were seropositive at baseline. Nearly half of unique spike-specific TCRs reportedly avoided B.1.351 and B.1.1.7 mutated regions.

On this clone: Antigen unknown.

Assay: immunoSEQ multiplex PCR; the TCRdb copy retains only in-frame clones and omits some. Of over 100,000 clones listed, approximately 85% are singletons. The sample consisted of peripheral blood, taken 28 days after the second dose of the MenACWY control vaccine. The origin of this receptor is an adult who received the MenACWY meningococcal vaccine as a control.

CDR3 bases: TGTGCCAGTCAGCGACCGGGAGCAAATCAGCCCCAGCATTTT. It specifies CASQRPGANQPQHF. V and J are TRBV7-2 and TRBJ1-5; no clear D gene. The V gene lost 9 bases and the J gene lost 4 bases, with 16 bases spanning the gap. Per the germline V gene, CDR1 is SGHTA and CDR2 is FQGNSA. The CDR3 loop spans 14 amino acids.